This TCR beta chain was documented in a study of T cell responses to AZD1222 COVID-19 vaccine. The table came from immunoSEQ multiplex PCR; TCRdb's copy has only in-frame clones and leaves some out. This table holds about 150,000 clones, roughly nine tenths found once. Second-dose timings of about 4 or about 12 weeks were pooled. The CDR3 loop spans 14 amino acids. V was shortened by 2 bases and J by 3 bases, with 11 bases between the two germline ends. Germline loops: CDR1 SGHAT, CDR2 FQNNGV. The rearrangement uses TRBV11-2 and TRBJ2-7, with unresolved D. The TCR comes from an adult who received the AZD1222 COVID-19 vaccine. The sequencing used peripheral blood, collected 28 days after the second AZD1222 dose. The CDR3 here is CASSLSENGYEQYF. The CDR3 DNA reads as TGTGCCAGCAGCTTATCGGAGAACGGCTACGAGCAGTACTTC.